The 12 T cell receptor beta chains below were found in one sample sequenced in a study of early T cells in non-severe SARS-CoV-2 infection. In TCRdb, the 5' RACE reads were re-called with MiXCR into one record per CDR3 protein. Of some 81,000 distinct CDR3 sequences in the sample, less than 20% were seen once. The sequenced sample consisted of whole blood. These receptors came from an adult who was a healthcare worker with PCR-confirmed SARS-CoV-2 infection or an uninfected control (not recorded which).

The chain has TRBV3-1 and TRBJ2-7; tentatively, D is TRBD1 or TRBD2 (5 bases each). The ends were cut back, 4 bases at V and 6 bases at J, with 13 bases in the middle. This CDR3 has 13 amino acids. Germline V gene lookup returns CDR1 LGHDT and CDR2 YNNKEL (reference sequence). The CDR3 spells CASSPLGRSEQYF. In DNA form, the CDR3 reads TGTGCCAGCAGCCCCCTGGGACGAAGCGAGCAGTACTTC.

This clonotype was observed at least ten times. The rearrangement links TRBV29-1 to TRBJ2-3; the match to TRBD2 covers 7 bases. Trimming at V came to 7 bases and at J to 1 base, leaving 11 bases not matched to a gene. Germline values: CDR1 SQVTM, CDR2 ANQGSEA. CDR3 size: 15 residues. As DNA, the CDR3 is TGCAGCGCCCTACCACCTAGCGGAGGCACAGATACGCAGTATTTT. This encodes CSALPPSGGTDTQYF.

This clonotype was counted only a few times. The chain combines TRBV2 with TRBJ2-4, with TRBD1 matching 9 bases. Germline V lookup: CDR1 SNHLY, CDR2 FYNNEI. V dropped 2 bases and J dropped 0; count of bases not matched to a gene: 17. This CDR3 is built from 21 residues. The CDR3 DNA sequence: TGTGCCAGCAGTGAACCCTCCCCCGGGACAGGGACTAACTTAGCCAAAAACATTCAGTACTTC. Residues: CASSEPSPGTGTNLAKNIQYF. Together with reference TRBV2 and TRBJ2-4, the CDR3 gives the full variable domain: EPEVTQTPSHQVTQMGQEVILRCVPISNHLYFYWYRQILGQKVEFLVSFYNNEISEKSEIFDDQFSVERPDGSNFTLKIRSTKLEDSAMYFCASSEPSPGTGTNLAKNIQYFGAGTRLSVL.

The sample holds a few counts of this clonotype. The chain carries TRBV7-8 and TRBJ1-2; D call uncertain. The CDR3 sequence is 17 residues long. CDR1 and CDR2 (germline): SGHVS, FQNEAQ. Trimming took off 1 base at V and 8 bases at J, with 23 bases between the two ends. The CDR3 DNA follows: TGTGCCAGCAGCTTAGGCATCACTGCGCATGTAGGTTTAGGCTACACCTTC. Translating gives CASSLGITAHVGLGYTF.

V and J are TRBV28 and TRBJ2-7; 7 positions agree with TRBD1. Germline V gives CDR1 MDHEN, CDR2 SYDVKM. Germline trimming cut 4 bases from V and 0 bases from J; bases unmatched to any gene: 6. This CDR3 is built from 15 residues. The CDR3 sequence is CASSYPQGFSYEQYF. The CDR3 coding sequence is TGTGCCAGCAGTTATCCACAGGGGTTCTCCTACGAGCAGTACTTC.

The chain employs TRBV7-6 and TRBJ2-2; 10 bases map to TRBD2. The length of the CDR3 is 16 residues. Trimming at V came to 2 bases and at J to 4 bases, leaving 4 bases not matched to a gene. Per the germline V gene, CDR1 is SGHVS and CDR2 is FNYEAQ. CDR3 bases: TGTGCCAGCAGCTTAATGAGCGGGAGGGGCACCGGGGAGCTGTTTTTT. Translation: CASSLMSGRGTGELFF.

This clonotype was counted a few times. The chain recombines TRBV11-2 with TRBJ2-1; no definite D call. Germline assignment: CDR1 SGHAT and CDR2 FQNNGV. Trimming took 0 bases from V and 2 from J, leaving 8 bases between them. The CDR3 sequence is 15 residues long. DNA for the CDR3: TGTGCCAGCAGCTTAGAACTAACCCCCTACAATGAGCAGTTCTTC. Its protein product is CASSLELTPYNEQFF.

This chain links TRBV6-1 with TRBJ1-6; the D is unclear. V dropped 4 bases and J dropped 8 bases, with 12 bases sitting between them. The CDR3 length is 14 residues. Germline V gene sequence: CDR1 MNHNS, CDR2 SASEGT. The CDR3 DNA follows: TGTGCCAGCAGTGTCTGGGATGGGGATTCACCCCTCCACTTT. Translated, it gives CASSVWDGDSPLHF.

This clonotype was recorded at least ten times. A read error may produce the germline difference seen at one junction end. The rearrangement uses TRBV12-3 or TRBV12-4 and TRBJ1-1; D is unclear. This CDR3 is built from 13 residues. The DNA of the CDR3 is TGTGCCAGCAGCTTAGGGCCGAACACTGAAGCTTTCTTT. Translation: CASSLGPNTEAFF.

V usage is TRBV5-1 and J usage is TRBJ1-1; no clear D. Trimming stripped 1 base from V and 2 bases from J, with 6 bases between. The CDR3 loop spans 13 amino acids. CDR1 is SGHRS and CDR2 is YFSETQ in the germline V gene. CDR3 sequence reads: CASSLSLNTEAFF. CDR3 in DNA: TGCGCCAGCAGCTTGTCTCTCAACACTGAAGCTTTCTTT.

The gene calls are TRBV27 and TRBJ2-4; D may match TRBD1 or TRBD2 (5 bases each). V gave up 5 bases and J gave up 10 bases, with 15 bases separating them. Germline values: CDR1 MNHEY, CDR2 SMNVEV (reference sequence). The CDR3 is 13 residues long. The DNA of the CDR3 is TGTGCCAGCAGTCCCCCATTGGGGGAAATTCAGTACTTC. Translated: CASSPPLGEIQYF.

This clonotype was seen ten or more times. The V gene is TRBV30, the J gene TRBJ1-1, with 11 bases identical to TRBD1. This CDR3 spans 14 amino acids. V lost 3 bases, J lost 0 bases, and 0 bases stayed unmatched. Per the germline V gene, CDR1 is GTSNPN and CDR2 is SVGIG (reference sequence). CDR3 protein: CAWRGQGVNTEAFF. CDR3 in DNA: TGTGCCTGGAGGGGACAGGGGGTGAACACTGAAGCTTTCTTT.